A single sample is the source of the 21 T cell receptor beta chains below, sequenced in a study of shared clonotypes between healthy human individuals. The table came from immunoSEQ multiplex PCR; TCRdb's copy has only in-frame clones and leaves some out. Of nearly 2 million clones listed, less than 95% are singletons. Naivety among CD8 cells was defined by CD45RO negativity and positive CCR7 selection, thereby excluding terminally differentiated effector memory CD45RA+ cells. Sequenced input: naive CD8+ T cells sorted from blood. The receptors were gathered from a man between 18 and 29 years old in good health.

The genes are TRBV7-9 and TRBJ2-5; TRBD1 or TRBD2 may be the D gene (5 bases each). CDR1 is SEHNR and CDR2 is FQNEAQ in the germline V gene (reference sequence). The ends were cut back, 1 base at V and 1 base at J, with 13 bases in the middle. The CDR3 contains 16 residues. The CDR3 reads CASSLVLVGAQETQYF. The CDR3 region has the DNA TGTGCCAGCAGCTTAGTGCTCGTCGGGGCCCAAGAGACCCAGTACTTC. The variable domain in full, completed from reference TRBV7-9 and TRBJ2-5, reads DTGVSQNPRHKITKRGQNVTFRCDPISEHNRLYWYRQTLGQGPEFLTYFQNEAQLEKSRLLSDRFSAERPKGSFSTLEIQRTEQGDSAMYLCASSLVLVGAQETQYFGPGTRLLVL.

To note about this clone: The same CDR3 can be traced to other DNA sequences in this sample. The CDR3 here is CASSFFTGELFF. Here the CDR3 DNA reads TGTGCCAGCAGCTTTTTCACCGGGGAGCTGTTTTTT. The genes are TRBV27 and TRBJ2-2; D is unresolved. CDR1 is MNHEY and CDR2 is SMNVEV in the germline V gene (reference sequence). CDR3 length: 12 residues. The ends were cut back, 6 bases at V and 4 bases at J, with 6 bases in the middle.

The chain joins TRBV4-3 to TRBJ2-1, with TRBD2 matching over 9 bases. J lost 9 bases, V lost 6 bases, and 12 bases had no gene match. Germline loops: CDR1 LGHNA, CDR2 YSLEER. The CDR3 is 15 amino acids. The CDR3 is CASRLFGTSPSEQFF. CDR3 DNA: TGCGCCAGCAGGCTCTTTGGGACTAGCCCCAGTGAGCAGTTCTTC.

The rearrangement uses TRBV10-2 and TRBJ2-7; D gene unclear. V was shortened by 7 bases and J by 3 bases, with 4 bases between the two germline ends. The CDR3 extends over 10 amino acids. Germline V gene lookup returns CDR1 WSHSY and CDR2 SAAADI. CDR3 residues: CASKGYEQYF. The DNA for the CDR3 is TGCGCCAGCAAGGGCTACGAGCAGTACTTC.

This rearrangement joins TRBV4-3 to TRBJ2-7, with D maybe TRBD2 (6 bases). The CDR3 runs to 14 residues. The germline V gene encodes CDR1 LGHNA and CDR2 YSLEER. V gave up 2 bases and J gave up 3 bases, with 11 bases separating them. The CDR3 here is CASSQSPGSYEQYF. DNA for the CDR3: TGCGCCAGCAGCCAATCTCCCGGGAGCTACGAGCAGTACTTC.

The CDR3 reads CASRSGPAGTQYF. The CDR3 nucleotides read TGTGCCAGCAGATCGGGACCCGCCGGTACGCAGTATTTT. V usage is TRBV9 and J usage is TRBJ2-3, with D possibly called TRBD1 or TRBD2 (5 bases each). CDR1 and CDR2 from the germline V gene are SGDLS and YYNGEE. This CDR3 comprises 13 residues. V lost 5 bases and J 8 bases, leaving 15 bases between the germline ends.

J is TRBJ1-2 and V is TRBV6-5; D gene uncertain. Germline V gene sequence: CDR1 MNHEY, CDR2 SVGAGI. The V end lost 8 bases, the J end lost 3 bases, and 10 bases lay between the germline ends. The CDR3 is made up of 12 amino acids. CDR3 sequence reads: CASVSYDYGYTF. CDR3 in DNA: TGTGCCAGCGTTTCTTATGACTATGGCTACACCTTC.

The V and J genes are TRBV18 and TRBJ1-1; unclear D gene. Germline V lookup: CDR1 KGHSH, CDR2 LQKENI. Trimming removed 0 bases at V and 5 bases at J, with 10 bases between. The CDR3 is made up of 14 amino acids. The CDR3 DNA reads as TGTGCCAGCTCACCACCTGAGGGAGGGACTGAAGCTTTCTTT. Translation gives CASSPPEGGTEAFF.

This chain connects TRBV7-2 to TRBJ2-7, with TRBD2 matching over 9 bases. CDR1 and CDR2 from the germline V gene are SGHTA and FQGNSA. The CDR3 has 17 residues. V lost 3 bases to trimming and J lost 0 bases; unmatched junction nucleotides: 9. The CDR3 coding sequence is TGTGCCAGCAGCTTTACACTAGCGGGTGAGAGCTCCTACGAGCAGTACTTC. This encodes CASSFTLAGESSYEQYF.

The chain combines TRBV4-1 with TRBJ2-7; 8 nucleotides match TRBD2. The ends lost 1 base at V and 2 bases at J; junction bases unmatched: 7. This CDR3 has 16 amino acids. CDR1 MGHRA and CDR2 YSYEKL come from the germline V gene. The CDR3 protein is CASSQAGGGNTYEQYF. As DNA, the CDR3 is TGCGCCAGCAGCCAAGCCGGGGGGGGAAATACCTACGAGCAGTACTTC.

As for this clone: This sample includes further DNA sequences coding for the same CDR3. The chain couples TRBV13 to TRBJ2-7, with D possibly TRBD2 on 6 matching bases. V dropped 3 bases and J dropped 3 bases, with 9 bases sitting between them. CDR3 length equals 13 residues. The germline CDR1 and CDR2 sequences are PRHDT and FYEKMQ (reference sequence). CDR3 region: CASSFPGSYEQYF. CDR3 in DNA: TGTGCCAGCAGCTTTCCCGGGAGCTACGAGCAGTACTTC.

The chain links TRBV6-4 to TRBJ1-2, with a possible D match to TRBD1 (5 bases). This CDR3 is built from 15 residues. Trimming pared 1 base from V and 3 bases from J, leaving 12 bases between. Germline V gene sequence: CDR1 MRHNA, CDR2 SNTAGT. The CDR3 DNA reads TGTGCCAGCAGTGACTACCCCCCGACAGACTATGGCTACACCTTC. Translated, it gives CASSDYPPTDYGYTF.

The V and J genes are TRBV28 and TRBJ2-5, with D perhaps being TRBD1 or TRBD2 (5 bases each). CDR1 and CDR2 from the germline V gene are MDHEN and SYDVKM. The ends were cut back, 5 bases at V and 4 bases at J, with 20 bases in the middle. CDR3 length: 16 residues. CDR3 DNA sequence: TGTGCCAGCAGTCCAAACCGGGACGCCCCGGGAGAGACCCAGTACTTC. It yields the protein CASSPNRDAPGETQYF.

The gene calls are TRBV4-2 and TRBJ1-3; D remains ambiguous. The germline V gene encodes CDR1 LGHNA and CDR2 YNFKEQ. Between the trimmed V and J ends, which lost 5 bases and 0 bases, there was a span of 11 bases. The CDR3 extends over 15 amino acids. The CDR3 here is CASSWNTDSGNTIYF. CDR3 in DNA: TGTGCCAGCAGCTGGAACACGGACTCTGGAAACACCATATATTTT.

The chain combines TRBV9 with TRBJ1-2; D not certain. V shed 0 bases and J shed 0 bases, with 6 bases lying between them. The CDR3 totals 14 residues. The germline V gene encodes CDR1 SGDLS and CDR2 YYNGEE. CDR3 sequence: CASSVDSTNYGYTF. CDR3 in DNA: TGTGCCAGCAGCGTAGACAGTACTAACTATGGCTACACCTTC.

The chain recombines TRBV5-1 with TRBJ2-1; TRBD2 matches 11 bases. CDR1 SGHRS and CDR2 YFSETQ come from the germline V gene. V trimming: 3 bases; J trimming: 0 bases; junction bases outside the gene matches: 11. There are 19 residues in the CDR3. CDR3 bases: TGCGCCAGCAGCTCAAAGACTAGCGGGACACATTCCTCCTACAATGAGCAGTTCTTC. Residues: CASSSKTSGTHSSYNEQFF.

The rearrangement uses TRBV5-4 and TRBJ1-1; a weak D match, TRBD1 (6 bases). The CDR3 sequence is 13 residues long. The V and J ends lost 5 bases and 2 bases respectively, with 10 bases between them. CDR1 and CDR2 (germline): SGHNT, YYREEE (reference sequence). CDR3 sequence reads: CASRETGNTEAFF. Written as DNA, the CDR3 is TGTGCCAGCAGGGAGACAGGAAACACTGAAGCTTTCTTT.

The chain combines TRBV18 with TRBJ2-7; D remains ambiguous. Trimming stripped 8 bases from V and 0 bases from J, with 20 bases between. The CDR3 sequence is 16 residues long. The V gene's germline CDR1 is KGHSH and CDR2 LQKENI. CDR3 nucleotide sequence: TGTGCCAGCCGGGCGGTTGGCGGATGTTCCTCCTACGAGCAGTACTTC. It yields the protein CASRAVGGCSSYEQYF.

About this clone itself: The sample has other DNA sequences that encode this CDR3 too. The gene calls are TRBV4-1 and TRBJ2-7; D uncertain. V lost 0 bases, J lost 0 bases, and 9 bases lay in between. Germline-derived CDR1 and CDR2 are MGHRA and YSYEKL. The length of the CDR3 is 15 residues. The CDR3 region is CASSQEGTASYEQYF. CDR3 bases: TGCGCCAGCAGCCAAGAAGGCACAGCCTCCTACGAGCAGTACTTC.

The chain has TRBV2 and TRBJ1-5; D remains unclear. Per the germline V gene, CDR1 is SNHLY and CDR2 is FYNNEI. V dropped 3 bases and J dropped 3 bases, with 9 bases sitting between them. CDR3 size: 14 residues. CDR3 residues: CASSEYGFNQPQHF. The CDR3 DNA is TGTGCCAGCAGTGAGTACGGATTCAATCAGCCCCAGCATTTT. The whole variable domain, filled in from reference TRBV2 and TRBJ1-5, reads EPEVTQTPSHQVTQMGQEVILRCVPISNHLYFYWYRQILGQKVEFLVSFYNNEISEKSEIFDDQFSVERPDGSNFTLKIRSTKLEDSAMYFCASSEYGFNQPQHFGDGTRLSIL.

Comment on this clone: Other DNA sequences of this sample code for an identical CDR3. This chain joins TRBV9 and TRBJ1-1; D remains ambiguous. Per germline, CDR1 SGDLS and CDR2 YYNGEE. Trimming took off 0 bases at V and 0 bases at J, with 6 bases between the two ends. There are 14 residues in the CDR3. The CDR3 sequence is CASSVEGLNTEAFF. CDR3 sequence (DNA): TGTGCCAGCAGCGTAGAAGGGTTGAACACTGAAGCTTTCTTT.